This TCR beta chain was observed in a study of blood T cell repertoires in COVID-19. About the study: The samples span acute and convalescent COVID-19 from the United States, Italy and Spain. PBMCs, B-cell-depleted T cells, or T cells provided the cDNA or gDNA that made up the material.

In the original processing: From reference gene primer amplification, estimates of nucleated cell counts were derived. Produced via immunoSEQ multiplex PCR; TCRdb's table is partial and in-frame only. V, J and clone size are those of that table, while D and trimming were read from the DNA. The sample lists fewer than 300,000 clones, over 80% occurring once. V was trimmed by 0 bases and J by 6 bases, leaving 6 bases between them. This CDR3 region has 13 residues. Germline-derived CDR1 and CDR2 are SGDLS and YYNGEE. The sequenced sample consisted of peripheral blood. The origin of this receptor is a woman aged 40-49 years who had recovered from COVID-19. The chain links TRBV9 to TRBJ1-4; D is undetermined. The CDR3 DNA sequence: TGTGCCAGCAGCGTAGACGGAGATGAAAAACTGTTTTTT. Encoded protein: CASSVDGDEKLFF.